This T cell receptor beta chain comes out of a study of cytomegalovirus exposure and HLA in healthy donors (dated by TCRdb to about 2017). With respect to the entire study: In an earlier analysis of approximately 500 of the donors, about 260 Gb of sequence data and some 120 million unique TCR beta sequences from about 190 million T cells were reported. HLA typing covered class I and class II loci at four-digit resolution. High-throughput TCR immunosequencing, statistical association of individual TCRs with disease status, and machine learning were combined to predict cytomegalovirus infection status. The study was designed to test whether signatures of past pathogen exposure could be identified by cataloging public T cell receptors. In the later analysis, no new phenotypic data were used to find candidate immune exposures; instead, reliance was placed on TCR beta sequences and their occurrence across donors. Along with the approximately 700-subject first cohort, a separate validation cohort of around 120 different subjects was used. All discovery cohort repertoires had been generated on a single sequencing platform. Approximately 300 gigabases of sequencing data and around 80 million unique TCR sequences made up an early release that covered approximately 620 HLA-typed donors. A few DR-DQ haplotypes were treated as single units for association and clustering because of strong linkage in the cohort. Among roughly 370 genotyped donors of the cohort, an average of 235,054 unique TCR beta nucleotide sequences were sequenced per donor, roughly 20% of them non-productive. Among the roughly 380 genotyped donors, around 81% belonged to the genetic ancestry cluster associated with self-reported Caucasian donors. In a later genetic analysis, genome-wide SNP genotypes for 398 of the 666 donors were used, and that subset was treated as a discovery cohort. The study used immunosequencing to profile the T cell repertoires of hundreds of subjects and linked those repertoires to cytomegalovirus serostatus. An earlier analysis of 587 of the donors applied high-throughput TCR beta sequencing to assess whether each TCR beta V gene segment acted as functional or pseudogenic. To study patterns of TCR occurrence, a later analysis re-analyzed previously published TCR beta repertoires from just over 650 donors and added high-resolution HLA genotyping. Typing coverage varied by locus: about 620-630 donors for A, B, C, DRB1 and DQB1; roughly 500 for DQA1; 606 for DPA1; 450 to 480 for DPB1. Alongside the repertoire data, information on donor age, sex, ethnicity and CMV serostatus was compiled.

Library preparation was by the immunoSEQ multiplex PCR assay. A mixture of 60 forward primers for TCR Vbeta segments and 13 reverse primers for TCR Jbeta segments was used in the multiplex PCR. A multiplex PCR assay on genomic DNA amplified the CDR3 region of rearranged TCR beta genes. Amplified TCR beta libraries were sequenced as 87-base-pair reads on the Illumina HiSeq System. As for the original processing: A later analysis tallied 75 million to 95 million unique TCR beta chains across the 610 or so repertoires, and about 10 million of those chains were shared by two or more donors. To remove PCR and sequencing errors, raw reads were error-corrected and collapsed into unique sequences using a nearest-neighbor algorithm that merged closely related sequences. CDR3 sequences were aligned to IMGT reference sequences to assign V, D and J gene segments. For a sequence to be retained, at least a six-nucleotide match to both a V gene segment and a J gene segment was required. A rearrangement counted as productive if the CDR3 had no stop codons and remained in frame with V and J, and every other rearrangement counted as non-productive. CDR3 was defined by IMGT convention, running from the second conserved V-encoded cysteine to the conserved J-encoded phenylalanine. In an earlier analysis of approximately 590 of the donors, sequences lacking an unambiguous match to a single V gene segment were excluded. An earlier analysis of a few hundred of the donors classified V segments as functional when productive rearrangements were above 56.7% and as segregating when the standard deviation between donors was above 5%. A statistical classification framework was built for diagnosing cytomegalovirus status from the catalog of TCR beta chain sequences. V and J gene assignment, in a later analysis, came from comparing TCR nucleotide sequences with IMGT/GENE-DB human TR gene sequences. The TCRdist pipeline was used in a later analysis to assign CDR3 sequences and most-parsimonious VDJ recombination scenarios. A later analysis defined each TCR beta chain by its CDR3 amino acid sequence plus V-gene family, and excluded reads lacking a unique V-gene family. As a way to deal with suspected cross-contamination and a sequencing artifact, a later analysis dropped approximately 570 nucleotide sequences that were highly shared and had low generation probability. A later analysis calculated a clonal expansion index for each public chain from normalized within-repertoire ranks of inferred template counts. In a later analysis, generation probabilities were computed using a VDJ recombination model fitted to out-of-frame rearrangements, and the results were checked against IGoR. In a later analysis, TCR-TCR, TCR-HLA and TCR-CMV co-occurrence was scored with hypergeometric tests, and a repertoire-size bias correction was applied to TCR pairs. To estimate false discovery rates, a later analysis permuted the HLA or CMV assignments 20 times. In a later analysis, co-occurring TCRs were grouped using DBSCAN, with TCRdist sequence similarity added in when clustering inside HLA-allele-positive subsets. Repertoires with fewer than 30,000 or more than 120,000 public chains were left out of co-occurrence clustering, as were five repertoires with anomalous nucleotide sharing. TCRdb mirrors the immuneACCESS table, restricted to in-frame sequences. Some clones are absent from its copies; in checked studies, under half trace to an unresolved V gene, and the reason for the others is unknown. V, J and clone size were drawn from that table, and D and trimming were deduced from the DNA. Within this sample are about 200,000 clones, with about three quarters of them counted one time only. The top ten hold around 1.7% of the sample.

In the germline V gene, CDR1 corresponds to SGHTA and CDR2 to FQGNSA. The CDR3 spans 10 residues, from the cysteine through the phenylalanine. CDR3 DNA is the only sequence kept; it has 30 bases, read in frame from the first base. Trimming at the junction amounts to 8 bases on V and 10 bases on J, and the germline ends lie 9 bases apart. The full study reports these points: Specific HLA alleles were associated with about 17,000 TCR beta sequences at a false discovery rate of 0.05 in a later analysis. In a later analysis, HLA-associated TCR beta chains showed more clonal expansion and lower generation probabilities than non-associated chains that were equally common. A cluster of highly shared sequence variants was judged likely to represent a technical artifact of the sequencing pipeline. Because HLA typing was missing for some donors at each locus, association tests included only the typed subset. Correlated functional status among segregating V segments might reflect linkage disequilibrium, but an unknown experimental factor could not be ruled out. Assigning TCR associations to individual alleles was difficult when HLA alleles, especially DR and DQ, strongly co-occurred. V-gene and J-gene trimming of TCR beta chains was associated with a missense DCLRE1C variant in a later genetic analysis, and the association was replicated in an independent cohort. According to a later genetic analysis, donors in an Asian-associated ancestry cluster had fewer N-insertions in productive TCRs than the approximately 650-donor mean. In the study, around 160 TCR beta chains were listed as associated with cytomegalovirus. In both the original and validation cohorts, the classifier was reported to diagnose cytomegalovirus status with high specificity and sensitivity. A later analysis found that TCR association rates varied across HLA loci, with DRB1 alleles showing the most associated TCRs and HLA-C alleles the fewest. Some IMGT-functional V segments, including TRBV6-2 and TRBV6-3, could not be distinguished by the 87-base-pair reads and were therefore excluded. According to a later analysis, parvovirus B19, influenza, CMV and Epstein-Barr virus appeared linked to several top co-occurrence clusters. CMV serostatus was the only immune exposure information available for the cohort. Only TCR beta chains were sequenced in this cohort, and the absence of alpha or paired-chain data limited detectable features. In vitro tests confirmed that three of the cytomegalovirus-associated TCR beta chains recognize cytomegalovirus antigens. Most TCR sequences were seen in very few donors, while some public TCRs were found in many individuals. Presence/absence analyses assumed roughly uniform sequencing depth across donors, an assumption that may not hold. In a later analysis, most CMV-associated TCR beta chains were found to appear HLA-restricted, with HLA associations seemingly driven largely by CMV exposure. Because counts were too low, seventeen rarely observed V segments, including chromosome 9 orphons, were left out of the earlier analysis of some 640 of the donors. The authors suggested that the approach could potentially be generalized to other disease states and immunological phenotypes. A further reported finding was that TCR beta sequences accurately predicted the HLA-A and HLA-B alleles for most subjects in the first cohort. Broadly in line with IMGT annotations, most TCR beta V segments showed up in productive rearrangements about 87% or about 30% of the time in an earlier analysis of approximately 640 of the donors.

As to this clone: Its antigen is unknown. No much larger clonotype is one base removed from it; base qualities were not supplied.

The cohort was made up of 500 to 850 healthy bone marrow donors. At the time of sampling, all cohort members were nominally healthy, though unrecorded immune exposures were likely present. The donor tested CMV seronegative, placing the donor among the approximately 360 seronegative members of the cohort. A peripheral blood sample was provided by each donor, and peripheral blood mononuclear cells were used for TCR beta sequencing. The Qiagen DNeasy Blood Extraction Kit was used to extract genomic DNA from the blood cell samples. The rearranged chain carries TRBV7-2 and TRBJ2-1; TRBD1 is a possible D gene, resting on 5 matching bases. Sequences were obtained from PBMCs. This TCR was sampled from a young man in good health and CMV-seronegative. This receptor has the CDR3 CASGQVEQFF. The DNA sequence follows: TGTGCCAGCGGACAAGTCGAGCAGTTCTTC.